The clone carrying this T cell receptor beta chain has only a few counts. Antigen specificity is unknown. This record belongs to a study of T-cell reconstitution after alpha-beta-depleted transplantation in children. Study outcomes and limitations: At the one-year point after transplant, T-cell counts and TCRbeta diversity were found to come mostly from T cells that had been newly produced. Reportedly, alpha-beta T cells present about two months post-transplant originated from several hundred expanded clones of graft origin. Recipient T cells and thymic progenitors that survived were the source of the high TCRbeta diversity seen at day 60 in some patients.

Germline CDR1 and CDR2: SQVTM and ANQGSEA. The CDR3 has 13 residues. The ends were cut back, 7 bases at V and 6 bases at J, with 16 bases in the middle. Unique molecular identifiers were incorporated when the TCRbeta library was constructed. One entry per CDR3 protein, called by TCRdb with MiXCR from the PCR reads. Of under 750,000 distinct CDR3 sequences in the sample, roughly 23% were seen once. This TCR came from a boy in the first two years of life who had a stem cell transplant for acute myeloid leukemia, so the T cells may come from the graft donor. The sequenced sample was PBMCs, mostly from graft donor cells, obtained 360 days after TCRalphabeta/CD19-depleted stem cell transplant. This rearrangement joins TRBV29-1 to TRBJ2-1, with D possibly TRBD2 on 5 matching bases. The CDR3 sequence: CSAPSVRVNEQFF. In nucleotides, the CDR3 is TGCAGCGCCCCGTCCGTGCGGGTCAATGAGCAGTTCTTC.